Listed here are 30 T cell receptor beta chains from one sample, sequenced in a study of early T cells in non-severe SARS-CoV-2 infection (dated by TCRdb to about 2021). Library creation used 5' RACE. Sequencing took place on a NextSeq 500. Through fastp at Q25 and MiXCR, TCRdb rebuilt clones from the public reads, retaining in-frame beta chains. Entries that share a CDR3 protein sequence are merged under the most common genes and DNA. The sample table records roughly 58,000 distinct CDR3 sequences; around 10% of these occur just once. The top ten clonotypes cover about a tenth of the sample. What was sequenced was whole blood. These receptors all stem from an adult who was a healthcare worker with PCR-confirmed SARS-CoV-2 infection or an uninfected control (not recorded which).

This clonotype was counted between two and nine times. The V and J genes are TRBV3-1 and TRBJ1-1; no firm D call. V lost 2 bases and J 4 bases, leaving 14 bases between the germline ends. The germline V gene encodes CDR1 LGHDT and CDR2 YNNKEL (reference sequence). The CDR3 is 15 residues long. CDR3 protein: CASSQPTLRSTEAFF. The DNA for the CDR3 is TGTGCCAGCAGCCAACCCACCCTAAGGAGCACTGAAGCTTTCTTT.

J is TRBJ2-1 and V is TRBV20-1; 8 nucleotides agree with TRBD2. V trimming: 3 bases; J trimming: 7 bases; junction bases outside the gene matches: 11. This CDR3 is built from 15 residues. Germline loops: CDR1 DFQATT, CDR2 SNEGSKA (reference sequence). DNA for the CDR3: TGCAGTGCTAGTAATGCCGGGGGGGCCAGGAATGAGCAGTTCTTC. Translation: CSASNAGGARNEQFF.

In regard to this clonotype: One end of the junction varies from germline; a read error may be responsible. The chain recombines TRBV2 with TRBJ2-3, with D perhaps given as TRBD1 or TRBD2 (6 bases each). In germline, CDR1 is SNHLY, CDR2 FYNNEI. The CDR3 has 12 amino acids. The CDR3 reads CAREGRTDTQYF. The DNA for the CDR3 is TGTGCCAGGGAGGGCCGGACAGACACGCAGTATTTT. Filled out from reference TRBV2 and TRBJ2-3, the complete variable domain reads EPEVTQTPSHQVTQMGQEVILRCVPISNHLYFYWYRQILGQKVEFLVSFYNNEISEKSEIFDDQFSVERPDGSNFTLKIRSTKLEDSAMYFCAREGRTDTQYFGPGTRLTVL.

A remark on this clonotype: A junction boundary mismatches the germline segment, possibly from a read error. The chain combines TRBV9 with TRBJ2-1; D uncertain. The CDR3 loop spans 8 amino acids. Germline assignment: CDR1 SGDLS and CDR2 YYNGEE. CDR3 nucleotide sequence: TGTGCCAGCAGCCTTTACGGATTC. This sequence encodes CASSLYGF.

In this sample, this clonotype turned up many times. The chain is built from TRBV6-5 and TRBJ2-7; unclear D gene. The CDR3 loop spans 13 amino acids. Between the trimmed V and J ends, which lost 5 bases and 2 bases, there was a span of 10 bases. The germline V gene encodes CDR1 MNHEY and CDR2 SVGAGI. The CDR3 DNA reads TGTGCCAGCAGTCGGTACTCCACCTACGAGCAGTACTTC. Translation: CASSRYSTYEQYF.

This clonotype was detected a few times. The chain carries TRBV24-1 and TRBJ2-2, with D tentatively TRBD2 (6 bases). Germline CDR1 KGHDR, CDR2 SFDVKD. Trimming shortened V by 5 bases and J by 0 bases, and 18 bases separated the two germline ends. CDR3 length: 18 residues. The CDR3, as DNA: TGTGCCACCAGTGGCACCGCGGGGCAGTCCGCGAACACCGGGGAGCTGTTTTTT. Its translation: CATSGTAGQSANTGELFF.

The chain links TRBV5-1 to TRBJ1-1; unclear D gene. The CDR3 runs to 13 residues. CDR1 and CDR2 from the germline V gene are SGHRS and YFSETQ. V lost 0 bases to trimming and J lost 2 bases, with 5 bases between them. CDR3 bases: TGCGCCAGCAGCTTGGACCGAAACACTGAAGCTTTCTTT. Translation gives CASSLDRNTEAFF.

This clonotype was counted many times. The chain is built from TRBV14 and TRBJ1-1, with D unclear. Between the trimmed V and J ends, which lost 0 bases and 1 base, there was a span of 15 bases. This CDR3 comprises 17 residues. Per the germline V gene, CDR1 is SGHDN and CDR2 is FVKESK. The CDR3 coding sequence is TGTGCCAGCAGCCAAGATGGGCGTAACAGACAGAACACTGAAGCTTTCTTT. Its translation: CASSQDGRNRQNTEAFF.

This clonotype was counted at least ten times. The gene calls are TRBV11-2 and TRBJ2-1; 7 bases align to TRBD1. Germline V gene sequence: CDR1 SGHAT, CDR2 FQNNGV. V dropped 1 base and J dropped 3; count of bases not matched to a gene: 6. The CDR3 contains 16 residues. The CDR3 DNA reads as TGTGCCAGCAGCTTAGCCACCGGGACAGTCTACAATGAGCAGTTCTTC. Translating it yields CASSLATGTVYNEQFF.

This clonotype was observed at least ten times. This rearrangement joins TRBV2 to TRBJ2-1; 7 bases match TRBD1. The CDR3 spans 14 residues. V trimming: 10 bases; J trimming: 5 bases; junction bases outside the gene matches: 11. Germline CDR1 reads SNHLY; CDR2 reads FYNNEI. The CDR3, as DNA: TGTGCCACCCAGGGGGACCCCCTTAACAATGAGCAGTTCTTC. Residues: CATQGDPLNNEQFF.

The chain couples TRBV2 to TRBJ2-1; maybe TRBD2 (7 bases). The CDR3 covers 16 residues. V dropped 2 bases and J dropped 4 bases, with 15 bases sitting between them. Germline-derived CDR1 and CDR2 are SNHLY and FYNNEI. DNA for the CDR3: TGTGCCAGCAGTGAAAGGGGGGCTAGCGGTTACAATGAGCAGTTCTTC. Translation gives CASSERGASGYNEQFF.

This chain joins TRBV11-1 and TRBJ1-1; D possibly corresponds to TRBD1 (5 bases). The V gene lost 8 bases and the J gene lost 0 bases, with 10 bases spanning the gap. This CDR3 contains 13 residues. Germline V lookup: CDR1 SGHAT, CDR2 FQDESV (reference sequence). For the CDR3, the DNA is TGTGCCAGCGGGGACCTCTTGAACACTGAAGCTTTCTTT. The encoded protein is CASGDLLNTEAFF.

The genes are TRBV28 and TRBJ1-2; D remains unclear. CDR3 size: 13 residues. V lost 6 bases, J lost 0 bases, and 8 bases lay in between. CDR1 and CDR2 from the germline V gene are MDHEN and SYDVKM. Here the CDR3 DNA reads TGTGCCAGCAGCGACGCCTCTAACTATGGCTACACCTTC. Translated: CASSDASNYGYTF.

This clonotype was observed at least ten times. The chain employs TRBV29-1 and TRBJ2-7; 7 bases fit TRBD2. Germline V gives CDR1 SQVTM, CDR2 ANQGSEA. J was trimmed by 0 bases and V by 6 bases; bases with no gene match: 5. The CDR3 is 13 amino acids. CDR3 region: CSVKGLPSYEQYF. CDR3 nucleotides: TGCAGCGTAAAGGGACTACCCTCCTACGAGCAGTACTTC.

This clonotype has a count of ten or more. The J gene is TRBJ1-5, the V gene TRBV13; D is unresolved. The CDR3 consists of 15 residues. V shed 0 bases and J shed 2 bases, with 8 bases lying between them. The germline V gene has CDR1 PRHDT and CDR2 FYEKMQ (reference sequence). The CDR3 nucleotides are TGTGCCAGCAGCTTAGGTCAGGTCGGCAATCAGCCCCAGCATTTT. Residues: CASSLGQVGNQPQHF.

Only a few counts were recorded for this clonotype. This chain uses TRBV3-1 with TRBJ2-2; TRBD2 aligns across 7 bases. Per the germline V gene, CDR1 is LGHDT and CDR2 is YNNKEL (reference sequence). The CDR3 runs 16 residues. The V gene end was trimmed by 4 bases and the J gene end by 2 bases; junction bases not matched to a gene: 7. The CDR3 spells CASSPTGTTNTGELFF. The CDR3, as DNA: TGTGCCAGCAGCCCCACCGGGACTACTAACACCGGGGAGCTGTTTTTT.

This clonotype was counted many times. CDR3 loop: CASATGGSTGELFF. The CDR3 nucleotides are TGTGCCAGCGCAACAGGGGGTAGCACCGGGGAGCTGTTTTTT. This chain links TRBV7-6 with TRBJ2-2; 8 positions match TRBD1. In germline, CDR1 is SGHVS, CDR2 FNYEAQ. The trim removed 8 bases at V and 4 bases at J, leaving 6 bases unmatched. The CDR3 has 14 residues.

The J gene is TRBJ2-7, the V gene TRBV7-8; no definite D call. This CDR3 has 16 residues. The germline V and J ends were trimmed by 8 bases and 3 bases, with 23 bases remaining between them. Per the germline V gene, CDR1 is SGHVS and CDR2 is FQNEAQ. The CDR3 nucleotides read TGTGCCAGCTCCGTATTGGACCGGGCCGGTCTCTACGAGCAGTACTTC. Translated: CASSVLDRAGLYEQYF.

This clonotype is a singleton in its sample. This may stem from a read error, because a much larger clone lies one nucleotide away. The rearrangement uses TRBV13 and TRBJ2-2; possibly TRBD1 or TRBD2 for D (5 bases each). Germline V gene sequence: CDR1 PRHDT, CDR2 FYEKMQ (reference sequence). CDR3 length equals 14 residues. The CDR3 DNA reads as TGTGCCAGCAGCTCTGACAGAGACACCGGGGAGCTGATTTTT. Translation gives CASSSDRDTGELIF.

V is TRBV29-1 and J is TRBJ2-1, with 9 bases matching TRBD2. This CDR3 has 15 amino acids. The junction had 6 bases not matched to a gene; V was cut back by 6 bases and J by 0 bases. Germline CDR1 reads SQVTM; CDR2 reads ANQGSEA. The CDR3 spells CSVESGRSSYNEQFF. The DNA of the CDR3 is TGCAGCGTAGAGAGCGGGAGGAGCTCCTACAATGAGCAGTTCTTC.

The rearrangement uses TRBV6-1 and TRBJ2-7; D might be TRBD2 (5 bases). The CDR3 runs 11 residues. Trimming stripped 8 bases from V and 4 bases from J, with 9 bases between. Germline CDR1 reads MNHNS; CDR2 reads SASEGT. The CDR3 loop is CASRSGYEQYF. In DNA form, the CDR3 reads TGTGCCAGCCGCTCGGGGTACGAGCAGTACTTC.

This clonotype was counted only a few times. This chain connects TRBV5-5 to TRBJ2-5; tentatively, D is TRBD2 (5 bases). This CDR3 contains 14 residues. Trimming took 0 bases from V and 4 from J, leaving 10 bases between them. The germline gives CDR1 SGHKS, CDR2 YYEKEE (reference sequence). CDR3 in DNA: TGTGCCAGCAGCTTGGGCCTAGGGAGAGAGACCCAGTACTTC. Translation gives CASSLGLGRETQYF.

This clonotype turned up a few times. This chain uses TRBV7-3 with TRBJ2-3; 10 bases align to TRBD2. The CDR3 totals 16 residues. V shed 2 bases and J 7 bases; nucleotides not matched to a gene: 9. Germline CDR1 reads SGHTA; CDR2 reads FQGTGA. CDR3 DNA sequence: TGTGCCAGCAGCTTATGGGCTAGCGGGAGTGGGAATACGCAGTATTTT. Translated: CASSLWASGSGNTQYF.

This clonotype occurred a few times. V and J are TRBV6-1 and TRBJ1-5; D not resolved. This CDR3 is built from 13 residues. With 8 bases removed from V and 3 bases from J, the gap between germline ends came to 11 bases. Looked up from germline, CDR1 is MNHNS and CDR2 is SASEGT. DNA of the CDR3: TGTGCCAGCTTGGGCACCCTCAATCAGCCCCAGCATTTT. Translated, it gives CASLGTLNQPQHF.

This chain uses TRBV20-1 with TRBJ2-2, with D hard to call. CDR1 and CDR2 (germline): DFQATT, SNEGSKA (reference sequence). The CDR3 has 13 residues. V lost 5 bases, J lost 5 bases, and 12 bases lay in between. CDR3 nucleotide sequence: TGCAGTGCTGGGTACACGCGAACCGGGGAGCTGTTTTTT. Protein product: CSAGYTRTGELFF.

The J gene is TRBJ2-3, the V gene TRBV28, with D maybe TRBD2 (5 bases). V shed 6 bases and J shed 3 bases, with 10 bases lying between them. In germline, CDR1 is MDHEN, CDR2 SYDVKM. The CDR3 sequence is 13 residues long. The CDR3 DNA reads as TGTGCCAGCAGCTACTCGGGGACAGATACGCAGTATTTT. Protein product: CASSYSGTDTQYF.

This clonotype has ten or more counts. This chain joins TRBV5-1 and TRBJ2-1, with 10 bases identical to TRBD2. Losses at the gene ends were 0 bases for V and 7 bases for J; bases not matched to a gene: 4. Per the germline V gene, CDR1 is SGHRS and CDR2 is YFSETQ. CDR3 size: 15 residues. CDR3 sequence: CASSLGASGSNEQFF. As DNA, the CDR3 is TGCGCCAGCAGCTTGGGCGCTAGCGGGAGTAATGAGCAGTTCTTC. The variable domain in full, completed from reference TRBV5-1 and TRBJ2-1, reads KAGVTQTPRYLIKTRGQQVTLSCSPISGHRSVSWYQQTPGQGLQFLFEYFSETQRNKGNFPGRFSGRQFSNSRSEMNVSTLELGDSALYLCASSLGASGSNEQFFGPGTRLTVL.

The chain carries TRBV27 and TRBJ2-7, with D tentatively TRBD1 (6 bases). The CDR3 consists of 14 residues. V was cut by 3 bases and J by 2 bases, with 11 bases left in between. Germline-derived CDR1 and CDR2 are MNHEY and SMNVEV (reference sequence). CDR3 nucleotides: TGTGCCAGCAGTTTTTTGGGGGCACCCTACGAGCAGTACTTC. Translating it yields CASSFLGAPYEQYF.

This clonotype was seen only a few times. The rearrangement uses TRBV9 and TRBJ2-2; D gene uncertain. Between the trimmed V and J ends, which lost 1 base and 4 bases, there was a span of 23 bases. Germline V gene data show CDR1 as SGDLS and CDR2 as YYNGEE. CDR3 size: 19 residues. The CDR3 spells CASSVRFPSASGITGELFF. CDR3 in DNA: TGTGCCAGCAGCGTACGCTTTCCGTCCGCCTCTGGGATCACCGGGGAGCTGTTTTTT.

This clonotype has a count of ten or more. The genes are TRBV14 and TRBJ2-7; 10 bases fit TRBD2. J was trimmed by 7 bases and V by 6 bases; bases with no gene match: 12. Germline V gene data show CDR1 as SGHDN and CDR2 as FVKESK. The CDR3 covers 15 residues. The CDR3 nucleotides read TGTGCCAGCAGATCTTCTAGCGGGAGATTACGTGAGCAGTACTTC. Its protein product is CASRSSSGRLREQYF.